This T cell receptor (beta chain) emerged from a study of blood T cell repertoires in COVID-19. Study-level information: The origin of the acute and convalescent COVID-19 samples was the United States, Italy and Spain.

V gave up 7 bases and J gave up 5 bases, with 11 bases separating them. The CDR3 is 12 amino acids. CDR1 is SQVTM, CDR2 ANQGSEA, per germline. In the authors' methods: Using reference gene primer amplification, nucleated cell counts were estimated. Clones were sequenced by immunoSEQ multiplex PCR, and TCRdb holds only the in-frame ones, with some missing. V, J and clone size are those of that table, while D and trimming were read from the DNA. The sample comprises some 150,000 clones, approximately 86% of which are singletons, and approximately 5.4% rests with the top ten. This clonotype was obtained from a human donor in a cohort sampled during active COVID-19. The sequenced material came from peripheral blood. This sequence joins TRBV29-1 and TRBJ2-2; D not certain. In nucleotides, the CDR3 is TGCAGCGCCGGCTGGGCAACCGGGGAGCTGTTTTTT. It translates to CSAGWATGELFF.